This paragraph reports one T cell receptor beta chain. Antigen specificity is unknown. This sample was taken from a study of beta chain features in type 1 diabetes. Study observations and caveats: Significant though moderate, a shortening of TCRB CDR3s appeared in all four CD4+ subsets of Type 1 diabetes patients.

Every isolated RNA sample was fully reverse transcribed, so sequencing captured expressed TCRB transcripts. The table came from immunoSEQ multiplex PCR; TCRdb's copy has only in-frame clones and leaves some out. The sample includes 150,000 to 200,000 clones, roughly 10% of them seen just once. Looked up from germline, CDR1 is SQVTM and CDR2 is ANQGSEA. The CDR3 is 14 residues long. V was clipped by 3 bases and J by 8 bases, with 17 bases between them. The chain is built from TRBV29-1 and TRBJ2-1; a weak D match, TRBD1 (5 bases). Sequenced material: central memory CD4+ T cells from blood. The receptor was derived from a woman in her 30s with type 1 diabetes. Here the CDR3 reads CSVDGASVGDEQFF. In DNA form, the CDR3 reads TGCAGCGTTGATGGGGCGAGTGTTGGCGATGAGCAGTTCTTC.